Listed below are T cell receptor beta chains from one sample, sequenced in a study of blood T cell repertoires in COVID-19. Profiled with immunoSEQ multiplex PCR; TCRdb holds only in-frame clones, not every one. The table includes tens of thousands of clones, around 86% detected once. The specimen was peripheral blood. Every receptor here comes from a human donor with active COVID-19. The donor label of this sample is uncertain. Each CDR3 is given with its conserved first and last residue. A D gene is named only where the DNA matches it firmly. Some rows have no size entry. The others give once, few or many, or a class for an expanded clone.

NA	TRBJ2-5	13	TRBV5-1	NA	CASRRDLQETQYF	TGCGCCAGCAGACGGGACTTGCAAGAGACCCAGTACTTC
TRBD2	TRBJ2-1	17	TRBV15	NA	CATSREGTSGNYNEQFF	TGTGCCACCAGCAGAGAGGGGACTAGCGGAAACTACAATGAGCAGTTCTTC
NA	TRBJ1-1	15	TRBV3-1/TRBV3-2	NA	CASSQDATGAFEAFF	TGTGCCAGCAGCCAGGACGCTACAGGCGCCTTTGAAGCTTTCTTT
NA	TRBJ2-3	14	TRBV7-8	NA	CASSLAGAGDTQYF	TGTGCCAGCAGCTTAGCAGGGGCTGGAGATACGCAGTATTTT
TRBD1	TRBJ2-5	16	TRBV24-1	NA	CATSEHGQGRGETQYF	TGTGCCACCAGTGAACACGGACAGGGGCGAGGAGAGACCCAGTACTTC
TRBD2	TRBJ2-3	18	TRBV5-4	once	CASSRGSIAGGSTDTQYF	TGTGCCAGCAGCCGGGGGTCAATAGCGGGGGGTAGCACAGATACGCAGTATTTT
NA	TRBJ1-3	14	TRBV3-1/TRBV3-2	NA	CASSGGGGENTIYF	TGTGCCAGCAGCGGTGGGGGGGGCGAAAACACCATATATTTT
TRBD1	TRBJ2-5	16	TRBV28	NA	CASRQGGQGARETQYF	TGTGCCAGCAGACAAGGAGGACAGGGGGCCAGGGAGACCCAGTACTTC
TRBD2	TRBJ2-7	14	TRBV28	few	CASSLLAGDLAQYF	TGTGCCAGCAGCCTACTAGCGGGAGACTTGGCGCAGTACTTC
TRBD2	TRBJ2-7	14	TRBV2	NA	CASRGTSAAYEQYF	TGTGCCAGCAGGGGGACTAGCGCTGCTTACGAGCAGTACTTC
NA	TRBJ1-5	17	TRBV27	NA	CASSTTAGPISNQPQHF	TGTGCCAGCAGTACCACCGCTGGGCCGATTAGCAATCAGCCCCAGCATTTT
TRBD1	TRBJ1-2	14	TRBV28	NA	CASSGVSGGYGYTF	TGTGCCAGCAGCGGTGTGTCAGGGGGCTATGGCTACACCTTC
NA	TRBJ2-7	15	TRBV29-1	NA	CSVFPAETGDYEQYF	TGCAGCGTCTTCCCCGCCGAGACAGGAGACTACGAGCAGTACTTC
NA	TRBJ2-3	17	TRBV10-2	NA	CASRGAHRTRGTDTQYF	TGCGCCAGCAGGGGCGCGCACCGGACTCGTGGCACAGATACGCAGTATTTT
TRBD2	TRBJ2-7	15	TRBV28	NA	CASNSQMGLVTEQYF	TGTGCCAGCAATTCTCAAATGGGACTAGTAACCGAGCAGTACTTC
TRBD2	TRBJ2-1	14	TRBV6-2/TRBV6-3	NA	CASSALAGDNEQFF	TGTGCCAGCAGTGCCCTAGCGGGAGACAATGAGCAGTTCTTC
TRBD2	TRBJ2-7	15	TRBV27	NA	CASRGLAGGEDEQYF	TGTGCCAGCAGAGGGCTAGCGGGAGGGGAGGACGAGCAGTACTTC
TRBD1	TRBJ1-4	15	TRBV10-3	NA	CAISSGTGGGEKLFF	TGTGCCATCAGTTCGGGGACAGGGGGTGGAGAAAAACTGTTTTTT
TRBD2	TRBJ2-3	18	TRBV10-2	NA	CASSTGAELAGGLGTQYF	TGCGCCAGCAGCACAGGGGCCGAACTAGCGGGAGGGCTCGGTACGCAGTATTTT
NA	TRBJ2-2	15	TRBV5-1	NA	CASSLWARGTGELFF	TGCGCCAGCAGCTTGTGGGCGCGGGGCACCGGGGAGCTGTTTTTT
NA	TRBJ1-5	14	TRBV5-6	few	CASSLGQINQPQHF	TGTGCCAGCAGTTTAGGACAGATTAATCAGCCCCAGCATTTT
NA	TRBJ2-3	16	TRBV4-3	NA	CASSQDIWAGEDTQYF	TGCGCCAGCAGCCAAGATATTTGGGCAGGGGAAGATACGCAGTATTTT